Below, 10 T cell receptor beta chains from the same sample are listed, as sequenced in a study of metastatic and nonmetastatic thyroid tumors. MiXCR was used by TCRdb to re-call the PCR reads. The sample includes under 25,000 clones, 22% of them seen just once. Patients had received no treatment of any kind before thyroid surgery. Input material: adjacent normal tissue. The receptors shown here come from a female donor with papillary thyroid cancer or a benign thyroid nodule (not recorded which). Some clones in this sample may be carry-over from other donors' samples.

The rearrangement links TRBV28 to TRBJ2-1, with 9 positions matching TRBD1. The CDR3 runs 15 residues. V shed 4 bases and J 6 bases; nucleotides not matched to a gene: 7. Germline V gene lookup returns CDR1 MDHEN and CDR2 SYDVKM. CDR3 nucleotides: TGTGCCAGCAGTTCTGGACAGGGGCTTCTCAATGAGCAGTTCTTC. Protein: CASSSGQGLLNEQFF.

This clone was detected only a few times. A read error may be the cause here, since a much bigger clone is one base away. The V and J genes are TRBV29-1 and TRBJ1-5; possibly TRBD1 for D (5 bases). V lost 6 bases, J lost 4 bases, and 16 bases lay in between. Germline CDR1 and CDR2: SQVTM and ANQGSEA. The CDR3 covers 14 residues. The CDR3 sequence is CSVLTGLVNQPQHF. The CDR3 DNA sequence: TGCAGCGTCCTCACGGGGCTGGTGAATCAGCCCCAGCATTTT.

This clone was picked up one time. At one boundary the junction diverges from the germline segment, which might be a read error. The sample holds other DNA sequences that translate to the same CDR3. The V gene is TRBV7-3, the J gene TRBJ2-3; possibly TRBD2 for D (6 bases). The germline V gene encodes CDR1 SGHTA and CDR2 FQGTGA. The CDR3 sequence is 15 residues long. The CDR3 DNA follows: TGTGCCAGCAGCTCAACGGGAGTCCCCACAGATACGCAGTATTTC. Amino acid sequence: CASSSTGVPTDTQYF.

The V call is TRBV30, the J call TRBJ2-3; TRBD2 aligns across 7 bases. From germline, CDR1 is GTSNPN and CDR2 SVGIG (reference sequence). The J segment lost 1 base and the V segment lost 2 bases, leaving 3 bases of the junction unmatched. CDR3 size: 14 residues. The CDR3 protein is CAWSQGGGTDTQYF. Written as DNA, the CDR3 is TGTGCCTGGAGTCAGGGAGGGGGCACAGATACGCAGTATTTT.

This clone has more than one count but fewer than ten. Compared with germline, one end of the junction differs, possibly owing to a read error. The V gene is TRBV6-1, the J gene TRBJ1-2; TRBD1 matches at 10 bases. Per the germline V gene, CDR1 is MNHNS and CDR2 is SASEGT. The CDR3 has 14 residues. The CDR3 is CASPIGTGDGGYTF. The DNA of the CDR3 is TGCGCCAGCCCTATCGGGACAGGGGACGGTGGCTACACCTTC.

This clone has at least ten counts. This chain joins TRBV19 and TRBJ1-6, with TRBD1 matching 9 bases. Looked up from germline, CDR1 is LNHDA and CDR2 is SQIVND (reference sequence). There are 15 residues in the CDR3. Trimming took 7 bases from V and 0 from J; bases not matched to a gene: 1. DNA for the CDR3: TGTGCCAGTACGACAGGGGGCTCCTATAATTCACCCCTCCACTTT. This sequence encodes CASTTGGSYNSPLHF.

The chain uses TRBV24-1 and TRBJ2-1; 9 bases fit TRBD1. The J segment lost 8 bases and the V segment lost 3 bases, leaving 7 bases of the junction unmatched. CDR1 is KGHDR, CDR2 SFDVKD, per germline. This CDR3 is 15 amino acids long. CDR3 bases: TGTGCCACCAGTGATGGGGACAGGGCAGGGGATGAGCAGTTCTTC. It codes for CATSDGDRAGDEQFF.

This clone came up many times. This chain connects TRBV28 to TRBJ2-2; maybe TRBD1 (6 bases). The ends were cut back, 3 bases at V and 9 bases at J, with 17 bases in the middle. This CDR3 comprises 15 residues. CDR1 is MDHEN and CDR2 is SYDVKM in the germline V gene. The CDR3 here is CASSFGGQSSRELFF. DNA for the CDR3: TGTGCCAGCAGTTTTGGAGGACAGTCCTCAAGGGAGCTGTTTTTT.

This clone was detected only a few times. This rearrangement joins TRBV19 to TRBJ2-3; D remains unclear. Trimming shortened V by 1 base and J by 3 bases, and 5 bases separated the two germline ends. This CDR3 has 13 amino acids. The germline CDR1 and CDR2 sequences are LNHDA and SQIVND (reference sequence). The CDR3 loop is CASSIGGTDTQYF. The CDR3, as DNA: TGTGCCAGTAGTATAGGGGGAACAGATACGCAGTATTTT.

The chain recombines TRBV5-1 with TRBJ2-2; D might be TRBD1 (6 bases). V lost 5 bases, J lost 2 bases, and 10 bases lay in between. The CDR3 extends over 14 amino acids. From germline, CDR1 is SGHRS and CDR2 YFSETQ. CDR3 loop: CASREQGNTGELFF. The CDR3 coding sequence is TGCGCCAGCAGGGAACAGGGTAACACCGGGGAGCTGTTTTTT. Filled out from reference TRBV5-1 and TRBJ2-2, the complete variable domain reads KAGVTQTPRYLIKTRGQQVTLSCSPISGHRSVSWYQQTPGQGLQFLFEYFSETQRNKGNFPGRFSGRQFSNSRSEMNVSTLELGDSALYLCASREQGNTGELFFGEGSRLTVL.